The 17 T cell receptor beta chains below come from one sample, sequenced in a study of T cell repertoires in cytomegalovirus infection. Their antigens are not known. TCRdb re-analysed the reads in MiXCR, keeping a single row per CDR3 protein. The sample has around 540,000 distinct CDR3 sequences; 25% to 35% are singletons. The specimen was cultured PBMCs, collected from culture after CMV antigen stimulation. The receptors stem from a human donor in good health (CMV status not recorded). Some clones in this sample may be carry-over from other donors' samples.

This clonotype was counted a few times. This rearrangement joins TRBV11-1 to TRBJ2-1; no firm D call. The ends were cut back, 4 bases at V and 3 bases at J, with 13 bases in the middle. This CDR3 contains 15 residues. The germline V gene encodes CDR1 SGHAT and CDR2 FQDESV (reference sequence). The CDR3 spells CASSSQRPHYNEQFF. CDR3 nucleotide sequence: TGTGCCAGCAGCTCGCAGAGGCCGCACTACAATGAGCAGTTCTTC.

The chain carries TRBV12-3 or TRBV12-4 and TRBJ2-1; D call uncertain. With 4 bases removed from V and 4 bases from J, the gap between germline ends came to 8 bases. This CDR3 contains 13 residues. CDR3 amino acids: CASSSNEYNEQFF. As DNA, the CDR3 is TGTGCCAGCAGTTCGAACGAGTACAATGAGCAGTTCTTC.

This chain uses TRBV18 with TRBJ2-7, with a tentative D call TRBD2 (5 bases). The CDR3 is made up of 11 amino acids. V lost 4 bases and J lost 5, with 6 bases in between. CDR1 and CDR2 (germline): KGHSH, LQKENI. This chain's CDR3 is CASSRGNEQYV. The CDR3 nucleotides are TGTGCCAGCTCACGAGGGAACGAGCAGTACGTC.

This sequence joins TRBV11-3 and TRBJ2-4; D might be TRBD1 or TRBD2, each matching 5 bases. The CDR3 contains 16 residues. V was cut by 1 base and J by 3 bases, with 13 bases left in between. CDR1 is SGHNT, CDR2 YENEEA, per germline. The CDR3 is CASSLGGSAGKNIQYF. The CDR3 DNA is TGTGCCAGCAGCTTAGGGGGGTCGGCGGGCAAAAACATTCAGTACTTC.

This clonotype was picked up a small number of times. The chain links TRBV4-3 to TRBJ2-1, with 13 bases that match TRBD2. V shed 8 bases and J 5 bases; nucleotides not matched to a gene: 6. This CDR3 is 15 amino acids long. Germline V gives CDR1 LGHNA, CDR2 YSLEER. The CDR3 loop reads CASRSTSGRHNEQFF. The CDR3 DNA follows: TGCGCCAGCCGCTCGACTAGCGGGAGGCACAATGAGCAGTTCTTC.

This chain uses TRBV7-8 with TRBJ2-7; 9 bases are shared with TRBD2. The V gene end was trimmed by 2 bases and the J gene end by 0 bases; junction bases not matched to a gene: 5. The CDR3 is 16 amino acids. From germline, CDR1 is SGHVS and CDR2 FQNEAQ. For the CDR3, the DNA is TGTGCCAGCAGCTTACGTCCTAGCGGGGCCTCCTACGAGCAGTACGTC. Its translation: CASSLRPSGASYEQYV.

This clonotype was counted a few times. This chain links TRBV13 with TRBJ1-1; D is perhaps TRBD1 (6 bases). With 4 bases removed from V and 0 bases from J, the gap between germline ends came to 9 bases. Germline loops: CDR1 PRHDT, CDR2 FYEKMQ (reference sequence). This CDR3 region has 14 residues. Here the CDR3 reads CASSSGHLNTEAFF. In nucleotides, the CDR3 is TGTGCCAGCAGCTCGGGACATCTGAACACTGAAGCTTTCTTT.

The V call is TRBV12-3 or TRBV12-4, the J call TRBJ2-2, with 8 bases aligning to TRBD1. This CDR3 has 12 amino acids. V shed 9 bases, J shed 6 bases, and the junction held 3 bases outside the gene matches. CDR3 in DNA: TGTGCCAGTAGACAGGGGCCCGGGGAGCTGTTTTTT. Translating it yields CASRQGPGELFF.

CDR3 loop: CASSFSGAHYEQYF. CDR3 DNA: TGTGCCAGCAGTTTTAGCGGGGCTCACTACGAGCAGTACTTC. This chain uses TRBV27 with TRBJ2-7, with 8 bases identical to TRBD2. The length of the CDR3 is 14 residues. From germline, CDR1 is MNHEY and CDR2 SMNVEV (reference sequence). J was trimmed by 3 bases and V by 3 bases; bases with no gene match: 4.

Regarding this clonotype: The conserved phenylalanine or tryptophan is not found at the CDR3 terminus, so this likely reflects a read error. The chain couples TRBV7-2 to TRBJ2-5, with D hard to call. This CDR3 spans 13 amino acids. V shed 5 bases and J shed 2 bases, with 9 bases lying between them. Per the germline V gene, CDR1 is SGHTA and CDR2 is FQGNSA. CDR3 bases: TGTGCCAGCAGCCGACCCGGACAAGAGACCCAGTACTCC. Protein: CASSRPGQETQYS.

This clonotype was seen ten or more times. The rearrangement joins TRBV7-2 to TRBJ1-2, with D perhaps matching TRBD1 (6 bases). Looked up from germline, CDR1 is SGHTA and CDR2 is FQGNSA. V was trimmed by 2 bases and J by 4 bases, leaving 11 bases between them. This CDR3 is built from 14 residues. This CDR3 is CASSLNRVVYGYTF. For the CDR3, the DNA is TGTGCCAGCAGCTTAAACAGGGTCGTCTATGGCTACACCTTC.

The chain carries TRBV5-4 and TRBJ1-2; D is unresolved. This CDR3 comprises 16 residues. Germline CDR1 reads SGHNT; CDR2 reads YYREEE (reference sequence). V was pared by 4 bases and J by 7 bases, with 23 bases between. The CDR3 DNA sequence: TGTGCCAGCAGCAAAGGAAGCGGACCAGATGGCACTGGCTACACCTTC. Protein sequence: CASSKGSGPDGTGYTF.

This clonotype was seen only once. The chain combines TRBV6-6 with TRBJ1-4; TRBD1 might be the D (5 bases). CDR1 and CDR2 (germline): MNHNY, SVGAGI (reference sequence). Trimming stripped 6 bases from V and 3 bases from J, with 14 bases between. The length of the CDR3 is 15 residues. The CDR3, as DNA: TGTGCCAGCAGGGACATAGGGGTGGCTAATGAAAAACTGTTTTTT. Encoded protein: CASRDIGVANEKLFF.

The chain carries TRBV12-3 or TRBV12-4 and TRBJ2-3; TRBD2 matches 12 bases. The CDR3 runs to 17 residues. V was clipped by 5 bases and J by 7 bases; unmatched bases: 13. This CDR3 reads CASSLVRLAGEDYTQYF. The CDR3 DNA reads as TGTGCCAGCAGTCTAGTACGACTAGCGGGAGAAGATTATACGCAGTATTTT.

This chain connects TRBV6-2 or TRBV6-3 to TRBJ1-1; D gene ambiguous. From germline, CDR1 is MNHEY and CDR2 SVGEGT. The CDR3 consists of 15 residues. Trimming stripped 5 bases from V and 2 bases from J, with 15 bases between. CDR3 sequence reads: CASSATQQTNTEAFF. CDR3 in DNA: TGTGCCAGCAGTGCTACCCAACAGACAAACACTGAAGCTTTCTTT.

V and J are TRBV7-9 and TRBJ2-3, with a weak D call TRBD1 (5 bases). The CDR3 is made up of 16 amino acids. V lost 1 base and J lost 2, with 13 bases in between. Germline assignment: CDR1 SEHNR and CDR2 FQNEAQ (reference sequence). CDR3 region: CASSLGDSLHTDTQYF. The CDR3 DNA sequence: TGTGCCAGCAGCTTAGGTGACAGCCTACACACAGATACGCAGTATTTT.

The V and J genes are TRBV7-3 and TRBJ2-1; possibly TRBD2 for D (5 bases). The CDR3 covers 15 residues. Germline CDR1 SGHTA, CDR2 FQGTGA. Trimming cost V 4 bases and J 9 bases, with 19 bases left between them. The CDR3 DNA is TGTGCCAGCAGCTCCTTTAGCGCGAGTAAGAGTGAGCAGTTCTTC. This encodes CASSSFSASKSEQFF.